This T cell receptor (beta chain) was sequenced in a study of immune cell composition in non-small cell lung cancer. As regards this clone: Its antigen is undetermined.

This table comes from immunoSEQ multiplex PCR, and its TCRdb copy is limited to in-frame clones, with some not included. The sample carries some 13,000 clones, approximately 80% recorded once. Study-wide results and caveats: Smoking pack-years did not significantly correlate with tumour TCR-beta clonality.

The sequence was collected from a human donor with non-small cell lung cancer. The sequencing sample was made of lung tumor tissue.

The CDR3: CASTISTDTQYF. CDR3 DNA: TGTGCCAGCACTATAAGCACAGATACGCAGTATTTT. The V and J genes are TRBV6-5 and TRBJ2-3, with D uncertain. The CDR3 covers 12 residues. V shed 7 bases and J shed 0 bases, with 5 bases lying between them. Germline loops: CDR1 MNHEY, CDR2 SVGAGI.